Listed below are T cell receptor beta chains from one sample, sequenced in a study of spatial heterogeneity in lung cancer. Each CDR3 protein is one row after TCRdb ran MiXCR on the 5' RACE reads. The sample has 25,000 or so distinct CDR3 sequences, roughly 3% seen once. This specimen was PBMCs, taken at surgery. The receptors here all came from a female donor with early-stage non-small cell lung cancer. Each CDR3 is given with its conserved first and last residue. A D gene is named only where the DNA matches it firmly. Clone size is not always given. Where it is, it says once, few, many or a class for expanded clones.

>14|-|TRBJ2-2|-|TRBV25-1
TGTGCCAGCAGCGAGGGGGGCACGACCGGGGAGCTGTTTTTT
CASSEGGTTGELFF
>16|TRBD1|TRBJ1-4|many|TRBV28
TGTGCCAGCAGTTTAGGGACAGGGGGTTATAGTGAAAAACTGTTTTTT
CASSLGTGGYSEKLFF
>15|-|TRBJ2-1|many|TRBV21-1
TGTACCAGCAGCAAGGCCACGGACAACAACAATGAGCAGTTCTTC
CTSSKATDNNNEQFF
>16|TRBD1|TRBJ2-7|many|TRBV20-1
TGCAGTGCTAGCCCCGGGACAGGGCCTTTAACTTACGAGCAGTACTTC
CSASPGTGPLTYEQYF
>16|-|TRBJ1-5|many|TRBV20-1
TGCAGTGCTGGGGGTCCCGGGGGAGATAGCAATCAGCCCCAGCATTTT
CSAGGPGGDSNQPQHF
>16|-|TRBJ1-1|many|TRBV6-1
TGTGCCAGCAAGACAGGCCCGACGATAATGAACACTGAAGCTTTCTTT
CASKTGPTIMNTEAFF
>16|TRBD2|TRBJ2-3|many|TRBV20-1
TGCAGTCCTCTAGCGGGAGACATCTTAAGCACAGATACGCAGTATTTT
CSPLAGDILSTDTQYF
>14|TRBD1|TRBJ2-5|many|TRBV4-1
TGCGCCAGCAGCCAAAGGACAGGGGAAGAGACCCAGTACTTC
CASSQRTGEETQYF
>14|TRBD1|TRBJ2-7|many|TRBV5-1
TGCGCCAGCAGCCTGGACAGGCAGGACTACGAGCAGTACTTC
CASSLDRQDYEQYF
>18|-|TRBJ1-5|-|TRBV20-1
TGCAGTGCTAGTGCCCCGGCCAGGGGATTCTCCACAAATCAGCCCCAGCATTTT
CSASAPARGFSTNQPQHF
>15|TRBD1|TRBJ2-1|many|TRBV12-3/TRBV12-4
TGTGCCAGCAGCTTGACAGGGGACTCCTACAATGAGCAGTTCTTC
CASSLTGDSYNEQFF
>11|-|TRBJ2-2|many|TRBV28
TGTGCCAGCGGACCGTTCCGGGAGCTGTTTTTT
CASGPFRELFF
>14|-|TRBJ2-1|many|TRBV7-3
TGTGCCAGCGGAAGCGAAAGCTCCTACAATGAGCAGTTCTTC
CASGSESSYNEQFF
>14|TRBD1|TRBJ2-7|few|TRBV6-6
TGTGCCAGCAGTCCTCGACAGGGGGCCGGGGAGCAGTACTTC
CASSPRQGAGEQYF
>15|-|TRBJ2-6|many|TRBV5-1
TGCGCCAGCAGCTTTGACACTCTTGGGGCCAACGTCCTGACTTTC
CASSFDTLGANVLTF
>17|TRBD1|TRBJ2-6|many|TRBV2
TGTGCCAGCAGGGGGACAGGGACCACCCCGGGGGCCAACGTCCTGACTTTC
CASRGTGTTPGANVLTF
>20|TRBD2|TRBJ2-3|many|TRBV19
TGTGCCAGTAGTATCCTAGGACGTGGAGCGGGAGTCCGTAGCACAGATACGCAGTATTTT
CASSILGRGAGVRSTDTQYF
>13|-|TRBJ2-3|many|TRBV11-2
TGTGCCAGCAGCTTAGATCCCCAGGCTACGCAGTATTTT
CASSLDPQATQYF
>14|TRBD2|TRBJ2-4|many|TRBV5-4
TGTGCCAGCCTTGAGCGTGGGGGGGAAAACATTCAGTACTTC
CASLERGGENIQYF
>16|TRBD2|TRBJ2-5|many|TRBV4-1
TGCGCCAGCTCCGGTGGCCTAGCGGGAATCCAAGAGACCCAGTACTTC
CASSGGLAGIQETQYF
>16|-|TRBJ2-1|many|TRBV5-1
TGCGCCAGCAGCTCGCGAGAGGGAAGGACCTACAATGAGCAGTTCTTC
CASSSREGRTYNEQFF
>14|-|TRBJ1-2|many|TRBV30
TGTGCCTGGAGTGTACTTGGAGGGATGAGTGGCTACACCTTC
CAWSVLGGMSGYTF
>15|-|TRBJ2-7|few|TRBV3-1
TGTGCCAGCAGCCAAGATCATGGCCAGGAGGCCGAGCAGTACTTC
CASSQDHGQEAEQYF
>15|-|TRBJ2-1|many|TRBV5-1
TGCGCCAGCAGCTTGGGGCAAAGCTCCTACAATGAGCAGTTCTTC
CASSLGQSSYNEQFF
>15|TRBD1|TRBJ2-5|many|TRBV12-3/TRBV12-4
TGTGCCAGCAGTTTAGCGACAGGGGGCGGTGAGACCCAGTACTTC
CASSLATGGGETQYF